Listed below are T cell receptor beta chains from one sample, sequenced in a study of Ad26.COV2.S vaccination and SARS-CoV-2 variants. Clones were sequenced by immunoSEQ multiplex PCR, and TCRdb holds only the in-frame ones, with some missing. The profile shows 500,000 or so clones, nearly 90% of them singletons. The sequenced sample was peripheral blood, obtained in a trial of Ad26.COV2.S vaccine versus placebo. The receptor set was obtained from a person between 18 and 65 years old who received the Ad26.COV2.S COVID-19 vaccine or a placebo. The CDR3 runs from the conserved cysteine through the conserved F or W. The order of the fields is CDR3 protein, CDR3 DNA, J gene, V gene, CDR3 length, clone size, D gene. The D gene is left open where the match is weak. Clone sizes are given selectively: once, few, many, or a class where the clone is expanded.

CDR3 protein: CASSYAGQGGEKLFF; CDR3 DNA: TGTGCCAGCAGTTACGCGGGACAGGGAGGAGAAAAACTGTTTTTT; J gene: TRBJ1-4; V gene: TRBV6-5; CDR3 length: 15; clone size: NA; D gene: TRBD1
CDR3 protein: CASSEQGTGELFF; CDR3 DNA: TGTGCCAGCAGCGAACAGGGGACCGGGGAGCTGTTTTTT; J gene: TRBJ2-2; V gene: TRBV3-1/TRBV3-2; CDR3 length: 13; clone size: NA; D gene: TRBD1
CDR3 protein: CASSQDSGIYGYTF; CDR3 DNA: TGTGCCAGCAGCCAAGATAGTGGGATTTATGGCTACACCTTC; J gene: TRBJ1-2; V gene: TRBV14; CDR3 length: 14; clone size: NA; D gene: NA
CDR3 protein: CASSQELRSITF; CDR3 DNA: TGTGCCAGCAGCCAAGAGCTGAGGTCTATCACCTTC; J gene: TRBJ1-2; V gene: TRBV3-1/TRBV3-2; CDR3 length: 12; clone size: NA; D gene: NA
CDR3 protein: CASSLDKGTYEQYF; CDR3 DNA: TGTGCCAGCAGCTTGGACAAGGGGACCTACGAGCAGTACTTC; J gene: TRBJ2-7; V gene: TRBV5-4; CDR3 length: 14; clone size: NA; D gene: NA
CDR3 protein: CASSPMGGNYGYTF; CDR3 DNA: TGTGCCAGCAGCCCGATGGGGGGGAACTATGGCTACACCTTC; J gene: TRBJ1-2; V gene: TRBV7-3; CDR3 length: 14; clone size: NA; D gene: NA
CDR3 protein: CASSLWTGVPGELFF; CDR3 DNA: TGTGCCAGCAGCCTATGGACAGGCGTTCCCGGGGAGCTGTTTTTT; J gene: TRBJ2-2; V gene: TRBV11-2; CDR3 length: 15; clone size: NA; D gene: TRBD1
CDR3 protein: CASSILAGVPDTQYF; CDR3 DNA: TGTGCCAGTAGTATCCTAGCGGGAGTTCCCGATACGCAGTATTTT; J gene: TRBJ2-3; V gene: TRBV19; CDR3 length: 15; clone size: NA; D gene: TRBD2
CDR3 protein: CASSLMGQLNTF; CDR3 DNA: TGTGCCAGCAGCTTAATGGGACAGCTTAACACCTTC; J gene: TRBJ1-2; V gene: TRBV7-2; CDR3 length: 12; clone size: NA; D gene: TRBD1
CDR3 protein: CASSDYPGLHLTDTQYF; CDR3 DNA: TGTGCCAGCAGCGACTACCCGGGACTTCACCTCACAGATACGCAGTATTTT; J gene: TRBJ2-3; V gene: TRBV14; CDR3 length: 17; clone size: NA; D gene: NA
CDR3 protein: CASSPRRPGQGNSPLHF; CDR3 DNA: TGTGCCAGCAGTCCGAGACGGCCGGGACAGGGCAATTCACCCCTCCACTTT; J gene: TRBJ1-6; V gene: TRBV6-2/TRBV6-3; CDR3 length: 17; clone size: NA; D gene: TRBD1
CDR3 protein: CASSILAGHYNEQFF; CDR3 DNA: TGCGCCAGCAGCATCCTAGCGGGCCACTACAATGAGCAGTTCTTC; J gene: TRBJ2-1; V gene: TRBV5-1; CDR3 length: 15; clone size: few; D gene: TRBD2
CDR3 protein: CASSVGTPSYNEQFF; CDR3 DNA: TGCGCCAGCAGCGTCGGAACCCCTAGCTACAATGAGCAGTTCTTC; J gene: TRBJ2-1; V gene: TRBV5-1; CDR3 length: 15; clone size: NA; D gene: NA
CDR3 protein: CASSMGGLRVNEQFF; CDR3 DNA: TGTGCCAGTAGTATGGGAGGACTCAGGGTGAATGAGCAGTTCTTC; J gene: TRBJ2-1; V gene: TRBV19; CDR3 length: 15; clone size: NA; D gene: NA
CDR3 protein: CASSLWPSRGYNEQFF; CDR3 DNA: TGTGCCAGCAGTTTATGGCCTTCCAGGGGCTACAATGAGCAGTTCTTC; J gene: TRBJ2-1; V gene: TRBV27; CDR3 length: 16; clone size: NA; D gene: NA
CDR3 protein: CASSQAPGQSYGYTF; CDR3 DNA: TGTGCCAGCAGCCAAGCGCCGGGACAGAGTTACGGCTACACCTTC; J gene: TRBJ1-2; V gene: TRBV3-1/TRBV3-2; CDR3 length: 15; clone size: NA; D gene: TRBD1
CDR3 protein: CASSLSPRGLETQYF; CDR3 DNA: TGTGCCAGCAGTTTATCCCCAAGGGGGCTGGAGACCCAGTACTTC; J gene: TRBJ2-5; V gene: TRBV27; CDR3 length: 15; clone size: NA; D gene: TRBD1
CDR3 protein: CASSLFTGNYGYTF; CDR3 DNA: TGTGCCAGCAGTTTATTCACAGGGAACTATGGCTACACCTTC; J gene: TRBJ1-2; V gene: TRBV28; CDR3 length: 14; clone size: NA; D gene: NA
CDR3 protein: CASNTAITGGELFF; CDR3 DNA: TGCGCCAGCAATACCGCGATTACGGGCGGGGAGCTGTTTTTT; J gene: TRBJ2-2; V gene: TRBV5-1; CDR3 length: 14; clone size: NA; D gene: NA
CDR3 protein: CASSPRTLGAGNTIYF; CDR3 DNA: TGTGCCAGCAGCCCACGTACCCTCGGGGCTGGAAACACCATATATTTT; J gene: TRBJ1-3; V gene: TRBV7-8; CDR3 length: 16; clone size: NA; D gene: NA
CDR3 protein: CASRPVSSGELFF; CDR3 DNA: TGTGCCAGCAGACCCGTTAGCTCCGGGGAGCTGTTTTTT; J gene: TRBJ2-2; V gene: TRBV2; CDR3 length: 13; clone size: NA; D gene: NA
CDR3 protein: CASSQDGRVGQGREKLFF; CDR3 DNA: TGCGCCAGCAGCCAAGATGGAAGGGTAGGACAGGGACGCGAAAAACTGTTTTTT; J gene: TRBJ1-4; V gene: TRBV4-3; CDR3 length: 18; clone size: once; D gene: TRBD1
CDR3 protein: CAWSETVSETQYF; CDR3 DNA: TGTGCCTGGAGCGAGACAGTTTCGGAGACCCAGTACTTC; J gene: TRBJ2-5; V gene: TRBV30; CDR3 length: 13; clone size: NA; D gene: NA
CDR3 protein: CASSSEDRLWVGELFF; CDR3 DNA: TGTGCCAGCAGCTCAGAGGATCGGCTATGGGTCGGGGAGCTGTTTTTT; J gene: TRBJ2-2; V gene: TRBV7-9; CDR3 length: 16; clone size: NA; D gene: NA
CDR3 protein: CASSPGGARPHLANEQFF; CDR3 DNA: TGTGCCAGCTCACCAGGAGGAGCACGGCCACACCTCGCGAATGAGCAGTTCTTC; J gene: TRBJ2-1; V gene: TRBV18; CDR3 length: 18; clone size: NA; D gene: NA
CDR3 protein: CASSLGGTLGETQYF; CDR3 DNA: TGTGCCAGCAGCTTGGGCGGAACCCTAGGGGAGACCCAGTACTTC; J gene: TRBJ2-5; V gene: TRBV5-4; CDR3 length: 15; clone size: NA; D gene: NA
CDR3 protein: CASSQDRITQYF; CDR3 DNA: TGTGCCAGCAGCCAGGACAGAATTACGCAGTATTTT; J gene: TRBJ2-3; V gene: TRBV7-2; CDR3 length: 12; clone size: NA; D gene: NA
CDR3 protein: CASSKSAGDQETQYF; CDR3 DNA: TGTGCCAGCAGCAAAAGTGCGGGGGATCAAGAGACCCAGTACTTC; J gene: TRBJ2-5; V gene: TRBV9; CDR3 length: 15; clone size: NA; D gene: TRBD2
CDR3 protein: CASSPLLGGGQYF; CDR3 DNA: TGTGCCAGCAGCCCCTTGCTCGGGGGCGGCCAGTACTTC; J gene: TRBJ2-5; V gene: TRBV9; CDR3 length: 13; clone size: NA; D gene: NA
CDR3 protein: CASSPPGQAYNEQFF; CDR3 DNA: TGTGCCAGCAGCCCACCGGGACAGGCCTACAATGAGCAGTTCTTC; J gene: TRBJ2-1; V gene: TRBV7-9; CDR3 length: 15; clone size: NA; D gene: TRBD1
CDR3 protein: CASSRGQGIQPQHF; CDR3 DNA: TGCGCCAGCAGCCGAGGACAGGGGATTCAGCCCCAGCATTTT; J gene: TRBJ1-5; V gene: TRBV4-3; CDR3 length: 14; clone size: NA; D gene: TRBD1
CDR3 protein: CATSTDRNSNQPQHF; CDR3 DNA: TGTGCCACCAGCACCGACAGGAATAGCAATCAGCCCCAGCATTTT; J gene: TRBJ1-5; V gene: TRBV15; CDR3 length: 15; clone size: few; D gene: NA
CDR3 protein: CASSLGPQGSNTEAFF; CDR3 DNA: TGCGCCAGCAGCTTGGGCCCCCAGGGATCCAACACTGAAGCTTTCTTT; J gene: TRBJ1-1; V gene: TRBV5-1; CDR3 length: 16; clone size: once; D gene: NA
CDR3 protein: CASRFKSKAPGQERDQPQHF; CDR3 DNA: TGTGCAAGTCGCTTCAAATCCAAAGCCCCCGGACAGGAACGAGATCAGCCCCAGCATTTT; J gene: TRBJ1-5; V gene: TRBV12-2; CDR3 length: 20; clone size: few; D gene: NA
CDR3 protein: CATSEWTGETQYF; CDR3 DNA: TGTGCCACCAGTGAGTGGACAGGGGAGACCCAGTACTTC; J gene: TRBJ2-5; V gene: TRBV24-1; CDR3 length: 13; clone size: NA; D gene: TRBD1
CDR3 protein: CASTIFGNEQFF; CDR3 DNA: TGTGCCAGCACTATTTTTGGCAATGAGCAGTTCTTC; J gene: TRBJ2-1; V gene: TRBV12-3/TRBV12-4; CDR3 length: 12; clone size: NA; D gene: NA
CDR3 protein: CASTEHLKEKLFF; CDR3 DNA: TGTGCCAGCACCGAACATCTTAAGGAAAAACTGTTTTTT; J gene: TRBJ1-4; V gene: TRBV18; CDR3 length: 13; clone size: NA; D gene: NA
CDR3 protein: CASGRDRSTDTQYF; CDR3 DNA: TGTGCTAGTGGTCGGGACAGAAGCACAGATACGCAGTATTTT; J gene: TRBJ2-3; V gene: TRBV12-5; CDR3 length: 14; clone size: NA; D gene: TRBD1
CDR3 protein: CASSTYRDYGYTF; CDR3 DNA: TGTGCCAGCAGCACGTACAGGGACTATGGCTACACCTTC; J gene: TRBJ1-2; V gene: TRBV7-9; CDR3 length: 13; clone size: NA; D gene: NA
CDR3 protein: CASSRGGLNTEAFF; CDR3 DNA: TGCGCCAGCAGCCGAGGGGGGTTGAACACTGAAGCTTTCTTT; J gene: TRBJ1-1; V gene: TRBV4-1; CDR3 length: 14; clone size: NA; D gene: NA
CDR3 protein: CASSQDRRGWAYGYTF; CDR3 DNA: TGCGCCAGCAGCCAGGATCGCAGGGGATGGGCCTATGGCTACACCTTC; J gene: TRBJ1-2; V gene: TRBV4-3; CDR3 length: 16; clone size: NA; D gene: NA
CDR3 protein: CASSRRGRGDYGYTF; CDR3 DNA: TGTGCCAGTAGTAGAAGGGGGCGCGGGGACTATGGCTACACCTTC; J gene: TRBJ1-2; V gene: TRBV19; CDR3 length: 15; clone size: NA; D gene: TRBD1
CDR3 protein: CASSFGGRLTEAFF; CDR3 DNA: TGTGCCAGCAGCTTCGGGGGACGTCTAACTGAAGCTTTCTTT; J gene: TRBJ1-1; V gene: TRBV5-6; CDR3 length: 14; clone size: NA; D gene: NA
CDR3 protein: CATSDVLAGGYNTDTQYF; CDR3 DNA: TGTGCCACCAGTGATGTGCTAGCGGGAGGTTATAACACAGATACGCAGTATTTT; J gene: TRBJ2-3; V gene: TRBV24-1; CDR3 length: 18; clone size: once; D gene: TRBD2
CDR3 protein: CASSHWSTDTQYF; CDR3 DNA: TGTGCCAGCAGCCACTGGAGCACAGATACGCAGTATTTT; J gene: TRBJ2-3; V gene: TRBV11-3; CDR3 length: 13; clone size: NA; D gene: NA
CDR3 protein: CASALGGSAKNIQYF; CDR3 DNA: TGTGCCAGCGCCTTGGGGGGGTCAGCCAAAAACATTCAGTACTTC; J gene: TRBJ2-4; V gene: TRBV7-2; CDR3 length: 15; clone size: NA; D gene: TRBD2
CDR3 protein: CASSRTSGRNEQFF; CDR3 DNA: TGTGCCAGCAGTAGGACTAGCGGGAGGAATGAGCAGTTCTTC; J gene: TRBJ2-1; V gene: TRBV7-3; CDR3 length: 14; clone size: NA; D gene: TRBD2
CDR3 protein: CASSSLTDIPEKLFF; CDR3 DNA: TGTGCCAGCAGCTCATTGACGGACATACCTGAAAAACTGTTTTTT; J gene: TRBJ1-4; V gene: TRBV7-3; CDR3 length: 15; clone size: NA; D gene: NA
CDR3 protein: CASSLGRGRGSTEAFF; CDR3 DNA: TGTGCCAGCAGCTTAGGTAGGGGGCGCGGGTCCACTGAAGCTTTCTTT; J gene: TRBJ1-1; V gene: TRBV7-9; CDR3 length: 16; clone size: NA; D gene: TRBD1
CDR3 protein: CATSMSGRGETQYF; CDR3 DNA: TGTGCCACCTCGATGAGCGGCAGGGGTGAGACCCAGTACTTC; J gene: TRBJ2-5; V gene: TRBV24-1; CDR3 length: 14; clone size: NA; D gene: NA
CDR3 protein: CASMPGARETQYF; CDR3 DNA: TGTGCCAGCATGCCGGGGGCACGGGAGACCCAGTACTTC; J gene: TRBJ2-5; V gene: TRBV28; CDR3 length: 13; clone size: NA; D gene: NA
CDR3 protein: CASSSGTEGYEQYF; CDR3 DNA: TGTGCCAGCAGTTCCGGGACAGAAGGCTACGAGCAGTACTTC; J gene: TRBJ2-7; V gene: TRBV5-4; CDR3 length: 14; clone size: NA; D gene: TRBD1
CDR3 protein: CASSYGTGGGQETQYF; CDR3 DNA: TGTGCCAGCAGTTACGGGACAGGGGGTGGCCAAGAGACCCAGTACTTC; J gene: TRBJ2-5; V gene: TRBV6-5; CDR3 length: 16; clone size: NA; D gene: TRBD1
CDR3 protein: CASSLVSGGAYGYTF; CDR3 DNA: TGCGCCAGCAGCTTGGTTTCAGGGGGGGCCTATGGCTACACCTTC; J gene: TRBJ1-2; V gene: TRBV5-1; CDR3 length: 15; clone size: NA; D gene: TRBD1
CDR3 protein: CASSFLKDTVNTEAFF; CDR3 DNA: TGTGCCAGCAGCTTCCTCAAGGACACTGTGAACACTGAAGCTTTCTTT; J gene: TRBJ1-1; V gene: TRBV5-8; CDR3 length: 16; clone size: NA; D gene: NA
CDR3 protein: CASSHYRDLFTDTQYF; CDR3 DNA: TGTGCCAGCAGCCATTACCGGGACCTATTCACAGATACGCAGTATTTT; J gene: TRBJ2-3; V gene: TRBV14; CDR3 length: 16; clone size: NA; D gene: NA
CDR3 protein: CASQRVHMNTEAFF; CDR3 DNA: TGTGCCAGCCAAAGGGTGCATATGAACACTGAAGCTTTCTTT; J gene: TRBJ1-1; V gene: TRBV6-5; CDR3 length: 14; clone size: NA; D gene: NA
CDR3 protein: CASSERTGLNTEAFF; CDR3 DNA: TGTGCCAGTAGTGAGAGGACAGGGCTGAACACTGAAGCTTTCTTT; J gene: TRBJ1-1; V gene: TRBV19; CDR3 length: 15; clone size: NA; D gene: TRBD1
CDR3 protein: CASSALADQPQHF; CDR3 DNA: TGCGCCAGCAGCGCCCTCGCCGATCAGCCCCAGCATTTT; J gene: TRBJ1-5; V gene: TRBV5-1; CDR3 length: 13; clone size: NA; D gene: NA
CDR3 protein: CASRSGLAGEEQFF; CDR3 DNA: TGTGCCAGCAGATCCGGACTAGCGGGAGAGGAGCAGTTCTTC; J gene: TRBJ2-1; V gene: TRBV5-4; CDR3 length: 14; clone size: once; D gene: TRBD2